One sample yielded the 12 T cell receptor beta chains listed below, sequenced in a study of T cells in Graves' hyperthyroidism and ophthalmopathy. Using RNA transcripts as the source, TCR beta CDR3 regions were amplified. The TCR CDR3 first-round RT-PCR relied on the HTBI primer set. TCRdb fed the multiplex PCR reads into MiXCR, producing one record per CDR3 protein. This table holds 550,000 to 650,000 distinct CDR3 sequences, around 15% found once. The sequenced material came from blood. Receptors originate from a woman in her 40s with Graves' hyperthyroidism.

This clonotype was recorded at least ten times. The CDR3 DNA sequence: TGTGCCAGCACCGAACTAGCGGTCGAGCAGTACTTC. As protein: CASTELAVEQYF. The chain joins TRBV2 to TRBJ2-7; the match to TRBD2 covers 8 bases. CDR1 and CDR2 (germline): SNHLY, FYNNEI. This CDR3 spans 12 amino acids. The junction had 5 bases not matched to a gene; V was cut back by 7 bases and J by 6 bases. Complete variable domain (other parts from reference TRBV2 and TRBJ2-7): EPEVTQTPSHQVTQMGQEVILRCVPISNHLYFYWYRQILGQKVEFLVSFYNNEISEKSEIFDDQFSVERPDGSNFTLKIRSTKLEDSAMYFCASTELAVEQYFGPGTRLTVT.

Ten or more counts support this clonotype. Being one base from a much bigger clone, this may be a read error. The V call is TRBV7-9, the J call TRBJ2-7; D unresolved. Germline V gene data show CDR1 as SEHNR and CDR2 as FQNEAQ (reference sequence). V was clipped by 7 bases and J by 2 bases, with 6 bases between them. This CDR3 is built from 11 residues. CDR3 protein: CASTGAYEQYF. CDR3 bases: TGTGCCAGCACTGGGGCCTACGAGCAGTACTTC.

The CDR3 is CDPKPTNEKLFF. CDR3 bases: TGCGACCCGAAGCCCACTAATGAAAAACTGTTTTTT. The J gene is TRBJ1-4, the V gene TRBV5-1; D not certain. The CDR3 is 12 residues long. Germline V gene sequence: CDR1 SGHRS, CDR2 YFSETQ.

The chain uses TRBV5-8 and TRBJ1-3; TRBD1 agrees at 11 bases. This CDR3 spans 16 amino acids. CDR1 is SGHTS and CDR2 is YDEGEE in the germline V gene. The ends lost 3 bases at V and 3 bases at J; junction bases unmatched: 5. The CDR3: CASSSPGTGGGNTIYF. CDR3 coding DNA: TGTGCCAGCAGCTCACCCGGGACAGGGGGTGGAAACACCATATATTTT.

This clonotype was recorded a few times. This chain connects TRBV5-4 to TRBJ2-7; maybe TRBD1 (6 bases). The CDR3 consists of 14 residues. The V gene's germline CDR1 is SGHNT and CDR2 YYREEE (reference sequence). The V end was cut by 4 bases, the J end by 7 bases, with 18 bases between. The DNA of the CDR3 is TGTGCCAGCAGCAAAACAGGGAAGTCTTGGGAGCAGTACTTC. Its translation: CASSKTGKSWEQYF. The variable domain in full, with the rest retrieved from reference TRBV5-4 and TRBJ2-7, is ETGVTQSPTHLIKTRGQQVTLRCSSQSGHNTVSWYQQALGQGPQFIFQYYREEENGRGNFPPRFSGLQFPNYSSELNVNALELDDSALYLCASSKTGKSWEQYFGPGTRLTVT.

This clonotype was picked up a small number of times. The junction does not match germline at one end; this may be a read error. V is TRBV5-1 and J is TRBJ1-1; TRBD1 might be the D (6 bases). CDR1 SGHRS and CDR2 YFSETQ come from the germline V gene. CDR3 length: 14 amino acids. CDR3 in DNA: TGCGCCAGCAGTCCAGGACCCGGGGGCACTGAAGTTTTCTTT. It codes for CASSPGPGGTEVFF.

This clonotype has a count of ten or more. This rearrangement joins TRBV20-1 to TRBJ1-6; no reliable D call. This CDR3 has 17 residues. Germline lookup yields CDR1 DFQATT and CDR2 SNEGSKA (reference sequence). Trimming took off 4 bases at V and 2 bases at J, with 18 bases between the two ends. The CDR3 sequence is CSAILAHPGTYNSPLHF. CDR3 in DNA: TGCAGTGCTATTTTAGCCCACCCGGGGACCTATAATTCACCCCTCCACTTT.

The rearrangement joins TRBV7-8 to TRBJ2-3; maybe TRBD1 (5 bases). The germline V gene has CDR1 SGHVS and CDR2 FQNEAQ. CDR3 length: 16 residues. V was trimmed by 6 bases and J by 1 base, leaving 17 bases between them. The CDR3 DNA reads TGTGCCAGCAGACCCCCAAAAAGGGGCCGCACAGATACGCAGTATTTT. As protein: CASRPPKRGRTDTQYF.

A few counts support this clonotype. The CDR3 loop reads CASSVEGERVTDTQYF. In nucleotides, the CDR3 is TGTGCCAGCAGCGTAGAAGGCGAGCGAGTCACAGATACGCAGTATTTT. The chain joins TRBV9 to TRBJ2-3; D is unclear. V lost 0 bases and J lost 2, with 13 bases in between. Germline V gene data show CDR1 as SGDLS and CDR2 as YYNGEE. The CDR3 has 16 amino acids.

This clonotype was counted many times. The chain carries TRBV5-1 and TRBJ2-1; 13 nucleotides align to TRBD2. The CDR3 is 16 residues long. Germline CDR1 and CDR2: SGHRS and YFSETQ. V shed 0 bases, J shed 7 bases, and the junction held 4 bases outside the gene matches. The CDR3: CASSLDGTSGTNEQFF. The CDR3 coding sequence is TGCGCCAGCAGCTTGGATGGGACTAGCGGGACAAATGAGCAGTTCTTC.

This clonotype was recorded at least ten times. This rearrangement joins TRBV11-2 to TRBJ2-5; 8 bases fit TRBD1. Unmatched junction bases numbered 12, after V lost 1 base and J lost 5 bases. The CDR3 consists of 17 residues. The germline V gene has CDR1 SGHAT and CDR2 FQNNGV. The CDR3 loop is CASSLGAGGLPLETQYF. CDR3 nucleotide sequence: TGTGCCAGCAGCTTAGGAGCAGGGGGCCTACCGTTGGAGACCCAGTACTTC.

This clonotype has ten or more counts. The chain combines TRBV5-1 with TRBJ2-1, with D maybe TRBD2 (6 bases). The CDR3 is 14 residues long. Trimming left V 0 bases short and J 5 bases short, with 9 bases between. Germline CDR1 and CDR2: SGHRS and YFSETQ. The CDR3: CASSLVLANNEQFF. CDR3 coding DNA: TGCGCCAGCAGCTTGGTTCTAGCGAACAATGAGCAGTTCTTC.